Below, 8 T cell receptor beta chains from the same sample are listed, as sequenced in a study of Ad26.COV2.S vaccination and SARS-CoV-2 variants. Sequencing used immunoSEQ multiplex PCR; TCRdb keeps in-frame clones, though not all of them. The sample carries around 300,000 clones, 86% recorded once. Treatment described: some 20 received Ad26.COV2.S at low or high dose, single or two shots; about 5 received placebo; per-sample allocation not given. Each sample was drawn 63 days after the first injection (of vaccine or placebo). The sample in question was peripheral blood, obtained in a trial of Ad26.COV2.S vaccine versus placebo. The receptors derive from a person aged 18-60 years who received the Ad26.COV2.S COVID-19 vaccine or a placebo.

This sequence joins TRBV6-6 and TRBJ1-5, with 11 bases matching TRBD1. This CDR3 has 17 amino acids. Germline CDR1 and CDR2: MNHNY and SVGAGI (reference sequence). The junction had 13 bases not matched to a gene; V was cut back by 5 bases and J by 7 bases. The CDR3 sequence: CASSHGQGALGRQPQHF. CDR3 DNA sequence: TGTGCCAGCAGTCATGGACAGGGGGCTCTAGGAAGGCAGCCCCAGCATTTT.

This clone was observed a single time. The chain employs TRBV4-2 and TRBJ2-7; 12 bases fit TRBD2. This CDR3 has 15 residues. Losses at the gene ends were 4 bases for V and 6 bases for J; bases not matched to a gene: 7. Germline V lookup: CDR1 LGHNA, CDR2 YNFKEQ. CDR3: CASSLRTSGMGEQYF. CDR3 sequence (DNA): TGTGCCAGCAGCCTTAGGACTAGCGGGATGGGCGAGCAGTACTTC.

The CDR3 region is CASSLLRLAEPSYNEQFF. In nucleotides, the CDR3 is TGTGCCAGCAGCTTATTACGACTAGCGGAACCCTCCTACAATGAGCAGTTCTTC. The chain carries TRBV7-9 and TRBJ2-1; 9 bases agree with TRBD2. CDR1 and CDR2 (germline): SEHNR, FQNEAQ (reference sequence). The CDR3 has 18 amino acids. The junction had 8 bases not matched to a gene; V was cut back by 2 bases and J by 0 bases. Supplemented by reference TRBV7-9 and TRBJ2-1, the full variable domain reads DTGVSQNPRHKITKRGQNVTFRCDPISEHNRLYWYRQTLGQGPEFLTYFQNEAQLEKSRLLSDRFSAERPKGSFSTLEIQRTEQGDSAMYLCASSLLRLAEPSYNEQFFGPGTRLTVL.

V is TRBV5-1 and J is TRBJ2-5; D is possibly TRBD1 (6 bases). The V end lost 7 bases, the J end lost 1 base, and 17 bases lay between the germline ends. The CDR3 runs to 15 residues. Germline V gene data show CDR1 as SGHRS and CDR2 as YFSETQ. Here the CDR3 reads CASGRSGHLQETQYF. The CDR3 region has the DNA TGCGCCAGCGGTCGATCGGGACACCTCCAAGAGACCCAGTACTTC.

The DNA for the CDR3 is TGTGCCAGCAGCTCACAGATCTATGGCTACACCTTC. Translating gives CASSSQIYGYTF. This sequence joins TRBV5-5 and TRBJ1-2; D is uncertain. The V and J ends lost 3 bases and 4 bases respectively, with 7 bases between them. Per the germline V gene, CDR1 is SGHKS and CDR2 is YYEKEE (reference sequence). The length of the CDR3 is 12 residues.

The chain couples TRBV4-3 to TRBJ2-2; D is unclear. Per germline, CDR1 LGHNA and CDR2 YSLEER. The CDR3 length is 19 residues. V lost 0 bases and J lost 7, with 24 bases in between. CDR3 nucleotides: TGCGCCAGCAGCCAAGAAGACGTACCGGGTTCAACCTTCGTCGGGGAGCTGTTTTTT. This gives the protein CASSQEDVPGSTFVGELFF.

The chain couples TRBV28 to TRBJ1-1, with 9 bases identical to TRBD1. V was clipped by 7 bases and J by 1 base; unmatched bases: 1. Looked up from germline, CDR1 is MDHEN and CDR2 is SYDVKM. CDR3 length: 13 amino acids. This CDR3 reads CASKGQGNTEAFF. The CDR3 DNA reads as TGTGCCAGCAAGGGACAGGGGAACACTGAAGCTTTCTTT. The entire variable domain, with the rest obtained from reference TRBV28 and TRBJ1-1, is as follows: DVKVTQSSRYLVKRTGEKVFLECVQDMDHENMFWYRQDPGLGLRLIYFSYDVKMKEKGDIPEGYSVSREKKERFSLILESASTNQTSMYLCASKGQGNTEAFFGQGTRLTVV.

The V call is TRBV2, the J call TRBJ2-3; D is tentatively TRBD1 or TRBD2 (5 bases each). The V gene lost 7 bases and the J gene lost 2 bases, with 13 bases spanning the gap. This CDR3 comprises 14 residues. Per germline, CDR1 SNHLY and CDR2 FYNNEI. CDR3 sequence reads: CASMGPGFTDTQYF. DNA for the CDR3: TGTGCCAGCATGGGACCGGGATTCACAGATACGCAGTATTTT.